This T cell receptor beta chain was sequenced in a study of blood T cell repertoires in COVID-19. Study information: COVID-19 samples from acute and convalescent phases originated in the United States, Italy and Spain.

Germline CDR1 reads SGHTA; CDR2 reads FQGNSA. The CDR3 length is 15 residues. V was clipped by 6 bases and J by 2 bases; unmatched bases: 8. In the source study's methods: It was from reference gene primer amplification that nucleated cell counts were estimated. Clones were read by immunoSEQ multiplex PCR, and TCRdb kept only the in-frame ones, dropping some. The V and J calls and clone size were taken over from that table, and D and trimming were inferred from the DNA. The table shows a few hundred thousand clones, with roughly 85% occurring only once. Exposed study participants had met a COVID-19 case within 2 weeks before entry.

The sample was PBMCs or T cells enriched from blood (not recorded which). The chain carries TRBV7-2 and TRBJ2-7; TRBD1 aligns across 9 bases. The TCR comes from a woman aged 45-65 years who had been exposed to COVID-19. The CDR3 DNA reads TGTGCCAGCAGTTCCTCCGGGACAGGGACCTACGAGCAGTACTTC. This codes for CASSSSGTGTYEQYF.